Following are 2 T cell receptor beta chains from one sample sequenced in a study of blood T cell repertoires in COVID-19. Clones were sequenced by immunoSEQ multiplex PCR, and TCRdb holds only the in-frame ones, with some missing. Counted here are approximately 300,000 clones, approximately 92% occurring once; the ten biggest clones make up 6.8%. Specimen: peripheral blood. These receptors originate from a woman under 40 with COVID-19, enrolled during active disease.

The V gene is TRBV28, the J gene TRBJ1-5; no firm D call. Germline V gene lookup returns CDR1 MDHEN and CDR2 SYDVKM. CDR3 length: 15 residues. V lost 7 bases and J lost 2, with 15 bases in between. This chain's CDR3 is CASTLPMRGNQPQHF. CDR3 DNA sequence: TGTGCCAGCACCCTGCCGATGCGGGGCAATCAGCCCCAGCATTTT.

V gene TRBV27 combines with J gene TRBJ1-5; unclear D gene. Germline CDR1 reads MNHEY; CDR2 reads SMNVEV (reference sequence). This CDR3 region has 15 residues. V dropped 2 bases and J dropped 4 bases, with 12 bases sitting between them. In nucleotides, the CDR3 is TGTGCCAGCAGTTTAAATCCCTCGGGTAATCAGCCCCAGCATTTT. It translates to CASSLNPSGNQPQHF.